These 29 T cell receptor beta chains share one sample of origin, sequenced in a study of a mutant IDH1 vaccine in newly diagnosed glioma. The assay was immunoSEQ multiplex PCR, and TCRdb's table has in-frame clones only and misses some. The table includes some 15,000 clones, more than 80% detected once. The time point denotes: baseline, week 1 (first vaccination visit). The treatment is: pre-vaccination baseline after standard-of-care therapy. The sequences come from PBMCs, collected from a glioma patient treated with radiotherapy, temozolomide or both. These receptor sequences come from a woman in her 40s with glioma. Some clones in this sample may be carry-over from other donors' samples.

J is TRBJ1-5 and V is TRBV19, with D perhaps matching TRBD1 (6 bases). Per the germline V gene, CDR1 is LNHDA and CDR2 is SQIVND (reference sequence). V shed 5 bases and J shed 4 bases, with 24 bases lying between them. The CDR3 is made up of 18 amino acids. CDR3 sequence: CASSGREGAGARNQPQHF. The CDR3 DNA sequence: TGTGCCAGTAGTGGTAGAGAAGGGGCGGGGGCGCGGAATCAGCCCCAGCATTTT.

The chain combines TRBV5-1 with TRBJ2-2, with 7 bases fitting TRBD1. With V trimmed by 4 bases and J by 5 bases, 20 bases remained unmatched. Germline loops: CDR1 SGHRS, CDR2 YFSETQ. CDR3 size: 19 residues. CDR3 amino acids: CASSPRGDSSSLWTGELFF. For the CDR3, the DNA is TGCGCCAGCAGCCCCCGAGGGGACAGCTCTAGCTTATGGACCGGGGAGCTGTTTTTT.

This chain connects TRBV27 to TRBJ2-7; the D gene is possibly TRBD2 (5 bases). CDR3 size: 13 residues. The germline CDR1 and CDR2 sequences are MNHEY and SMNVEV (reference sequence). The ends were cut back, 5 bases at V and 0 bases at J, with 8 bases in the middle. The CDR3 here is CASSPRGSYEQYF. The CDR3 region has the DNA TGTGCCAGCAGTCCCCGGGGCTCCTACGAGCAGTACTTC.

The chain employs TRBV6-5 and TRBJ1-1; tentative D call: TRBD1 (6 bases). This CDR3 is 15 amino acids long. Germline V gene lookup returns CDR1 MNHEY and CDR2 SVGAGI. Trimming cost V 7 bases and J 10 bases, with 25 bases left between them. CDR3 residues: CASTRGPGHQKGAFF. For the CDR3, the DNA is TGTGCCAGCACCCGAGGACCGGGACATCAAAAGGGAGCTTTCTTT.

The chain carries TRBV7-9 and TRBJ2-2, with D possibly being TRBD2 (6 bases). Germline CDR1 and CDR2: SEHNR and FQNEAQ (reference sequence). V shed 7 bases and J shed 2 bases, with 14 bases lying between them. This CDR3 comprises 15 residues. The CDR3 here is CASNAGTYNTGELFF. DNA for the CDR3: TGTGCCAGCAACGCCGGGACTTATAACACCGGGGAGCTGTTTTTT. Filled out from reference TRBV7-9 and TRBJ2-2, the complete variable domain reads DTGVSQNPRHKITKRGQNVTFRCDPISEHNRLYWYRQTLGQGPEFLTYFQNEAQLEKSRLLSDRFSAERPKGSFSTLEIQRTEQGDSAMYLCASNAGTYNTGELFFGEGSRLTVL.

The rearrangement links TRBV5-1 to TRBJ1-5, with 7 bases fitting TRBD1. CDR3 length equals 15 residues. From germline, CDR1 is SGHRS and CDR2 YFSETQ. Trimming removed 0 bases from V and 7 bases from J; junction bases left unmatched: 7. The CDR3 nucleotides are TGCGCCAGCAGCTTGGGGCAGGGGGGGAACCAGCCCCAGCATTTT. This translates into CASSLGQGGNQPQHF.

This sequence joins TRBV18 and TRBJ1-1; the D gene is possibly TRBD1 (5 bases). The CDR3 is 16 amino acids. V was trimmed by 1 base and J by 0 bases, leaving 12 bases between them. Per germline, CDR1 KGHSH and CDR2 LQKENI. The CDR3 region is CASSPRGGGMNTEAFF. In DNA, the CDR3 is TGTGCCAGCTCACCACGGGGGGGAGGCATGAACACTGAAGCTTTCTTT. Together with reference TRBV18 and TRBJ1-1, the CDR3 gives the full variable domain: NAGVMQNPRHLVRRRGQEARLRCSPMKGHSHVYWYRQLPEEGLKFMVYLQKENIIDESGMPKERFSAEFPKEGPSILRIQQVVRGDSAAYFCASSPRGGGMNTEAFFGQGTRLTVV.

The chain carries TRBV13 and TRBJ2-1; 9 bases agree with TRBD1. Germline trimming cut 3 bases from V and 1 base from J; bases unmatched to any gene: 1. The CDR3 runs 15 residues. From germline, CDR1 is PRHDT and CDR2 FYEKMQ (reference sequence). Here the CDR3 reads CASSLGQGSYNEQFF. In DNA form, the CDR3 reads TGTGCCAGCAGCTTGGGACAGGGTTCCTACAATGAGCAGTTCTTC.

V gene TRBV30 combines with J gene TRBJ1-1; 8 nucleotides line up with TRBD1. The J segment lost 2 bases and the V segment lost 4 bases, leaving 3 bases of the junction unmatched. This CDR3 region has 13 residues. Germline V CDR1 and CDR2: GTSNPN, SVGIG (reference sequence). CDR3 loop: CAWNRGLNTEAFF. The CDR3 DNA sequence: TGTGCCTGGAACAGGGGGTTAAACACTGAAGCTTTCTTT. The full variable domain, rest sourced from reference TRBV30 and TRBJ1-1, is SQTIHQWPATLVQPVGSPLSLECTVEGTSNPNLYWYRQAAGRGLQLLFYSVGIGQISSEVPQNLSASRPQDRQFILSSKKLLLSDSGFYLCAWNRGLNTEAFFGQGTRLTVV.

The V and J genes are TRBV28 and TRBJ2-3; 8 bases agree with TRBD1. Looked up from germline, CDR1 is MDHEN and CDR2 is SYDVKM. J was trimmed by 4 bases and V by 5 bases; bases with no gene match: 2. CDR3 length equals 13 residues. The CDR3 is CASSRTGPDTQYF. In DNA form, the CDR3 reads TGTGCCAGCAGTCGGACAGGGCCAGATACGCAGTATTTT.

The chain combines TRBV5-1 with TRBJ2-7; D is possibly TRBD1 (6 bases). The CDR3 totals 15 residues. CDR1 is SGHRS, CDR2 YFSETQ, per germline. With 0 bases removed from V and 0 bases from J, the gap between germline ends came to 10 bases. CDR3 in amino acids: CASSLEGTNSYEQYF. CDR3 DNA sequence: TGCGCCAGCAGCTTGGAGGGGACAAACTCCTACGAGCAGTACTTC.

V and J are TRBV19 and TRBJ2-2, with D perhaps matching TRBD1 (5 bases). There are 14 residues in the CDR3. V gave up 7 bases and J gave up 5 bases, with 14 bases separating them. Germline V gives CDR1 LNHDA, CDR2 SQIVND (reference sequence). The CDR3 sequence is CASIERQTTGELFF. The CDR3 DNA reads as TGTGCCAGTATTGAAAGACAGACTACCGGGGAGCTGTTTTTT.

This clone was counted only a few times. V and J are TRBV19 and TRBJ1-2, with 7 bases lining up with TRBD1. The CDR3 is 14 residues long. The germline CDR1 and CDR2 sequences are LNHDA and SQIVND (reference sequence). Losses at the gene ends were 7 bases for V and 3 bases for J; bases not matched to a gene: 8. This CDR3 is CASKDRAAYYGYTF. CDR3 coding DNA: TGTGCCAGTAAAGACAGGGCCGCTTACTATGGCTACACCTTC.

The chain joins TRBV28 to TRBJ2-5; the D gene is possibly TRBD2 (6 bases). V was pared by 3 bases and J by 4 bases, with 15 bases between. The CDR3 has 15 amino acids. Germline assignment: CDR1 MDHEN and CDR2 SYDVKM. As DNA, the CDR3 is TGTGCCAGCAGTTTTGTGACTAGAGGACGAGAGACCCAGTACTTC. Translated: CASSFVTRGRETQYF. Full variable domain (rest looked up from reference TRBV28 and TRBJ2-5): DVKVTQSSRYLVKRTGEKVFLECVQDMDHENMFWYRQDPGLGLRLIYFSYDVKMKEKGDIPEGYSVSREKKERFSLILESASTNQTSMYLCASSFVTRGRETQYFGPGTRLLVL.

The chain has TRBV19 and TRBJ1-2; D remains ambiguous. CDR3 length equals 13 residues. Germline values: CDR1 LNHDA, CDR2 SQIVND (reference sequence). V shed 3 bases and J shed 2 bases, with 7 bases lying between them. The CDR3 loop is CASSISQNYGYTF. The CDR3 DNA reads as TGTGCCAGTAGTATTTCACAGAACTATGGCTACACCTTC.

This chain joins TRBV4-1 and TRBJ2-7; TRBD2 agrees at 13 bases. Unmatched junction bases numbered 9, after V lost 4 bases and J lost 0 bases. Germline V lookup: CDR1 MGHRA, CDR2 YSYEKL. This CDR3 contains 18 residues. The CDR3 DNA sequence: TGCGCCAGCAGCCGAGAAGTCGGGACTAGCGGGGCCTCCTACGAGCAGTACTTC. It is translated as CASSREVGTSGASYEQYF.

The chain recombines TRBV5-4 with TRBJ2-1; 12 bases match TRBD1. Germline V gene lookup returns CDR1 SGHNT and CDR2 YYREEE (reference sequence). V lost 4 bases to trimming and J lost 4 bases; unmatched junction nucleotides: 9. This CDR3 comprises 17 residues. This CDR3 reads CASSPSRDRGLYNEQFF. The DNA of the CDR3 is TGTGCCAGCAGCCCTTCCCGGGACAGGGGGCTTTACAATGAGCAGTTCTTC. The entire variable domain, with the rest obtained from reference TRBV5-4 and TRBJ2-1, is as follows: ETGVTQSPTHLIKTRGQQVTLRCSSQSGHNTVSWYQQALGQGPQFIFQYYREEENGRGNFPPRFSGLQFPNYSSELNVNALELDDSALYLCASSPSRDRGLYNEQFFGPGTRLTVL.

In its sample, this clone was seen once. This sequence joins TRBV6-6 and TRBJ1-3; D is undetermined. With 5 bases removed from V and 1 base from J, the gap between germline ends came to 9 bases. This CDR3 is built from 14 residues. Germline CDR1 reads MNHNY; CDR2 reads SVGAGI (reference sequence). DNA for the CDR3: TGTGCCAGCAGTAATCCCCAGTCTGGAAACACCATATATTTT. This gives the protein CASSNPQSGNTIYF.

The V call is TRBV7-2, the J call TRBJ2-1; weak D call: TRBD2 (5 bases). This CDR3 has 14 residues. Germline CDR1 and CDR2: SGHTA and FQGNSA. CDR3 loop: CGGEATGSYNEQFF. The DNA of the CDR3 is TGTGGTGGAGAGGCAACGGGGAGCTACAATGAGCAGTTCTTC.

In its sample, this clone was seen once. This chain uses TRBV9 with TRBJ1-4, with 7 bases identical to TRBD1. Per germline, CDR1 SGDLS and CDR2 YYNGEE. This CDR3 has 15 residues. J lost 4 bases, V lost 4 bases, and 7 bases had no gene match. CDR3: CASSLATGNNEKLFF. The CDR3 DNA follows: TGTGCCAGCAGCTTAGCGACAGGGAATAATGAAAAACTGTTTTTT.

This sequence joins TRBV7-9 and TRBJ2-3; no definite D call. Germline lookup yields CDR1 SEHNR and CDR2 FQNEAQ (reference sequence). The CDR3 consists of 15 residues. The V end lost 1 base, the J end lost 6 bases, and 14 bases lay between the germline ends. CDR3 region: CASSLESGRLDTQYF. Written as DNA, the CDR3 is TGTGCCAGCAGCTTAGAGTCTGGACGTCTGGATACGCAGTATTTT. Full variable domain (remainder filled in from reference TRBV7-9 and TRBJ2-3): DTGVSQNPRHKITKRGQNVTFRCDPISEHNRLYWYRQTLGQGPEFLTYFQNEAQLEKSRLLSDRFSAERPKGSFSTLEIQRTEQGDSAMYLCASSLESGRLDTQYFGPGTRLTVL.

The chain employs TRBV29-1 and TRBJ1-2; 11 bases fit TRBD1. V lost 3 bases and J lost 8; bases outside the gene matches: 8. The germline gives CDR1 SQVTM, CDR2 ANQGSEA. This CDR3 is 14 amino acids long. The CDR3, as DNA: TGCAGCGTTGAGGACAGGGGGCAAAGTGGCGGCTACACCTTC. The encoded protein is CSVEDRGQSGGYTF.

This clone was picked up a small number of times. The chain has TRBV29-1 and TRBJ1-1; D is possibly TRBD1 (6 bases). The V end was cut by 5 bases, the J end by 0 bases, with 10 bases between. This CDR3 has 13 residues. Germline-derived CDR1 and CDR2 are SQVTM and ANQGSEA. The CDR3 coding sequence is TGCAGCGTTTCTCAGGGGATGAACACTGAAGCTTTCTTT. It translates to CSVSQGMNTEAFF.

The CDR3: CASSVASGGSYNEQFF. DNA for the CDR3: TGTGCCAGCAGCGTAGCGTCAGGGGGCTCCTACAATGAGCAGTTCTTC. The chain couples TRBV9 to TRBJ2-1, with 7 positions matching TRBD1. This CDR3 is 16 amino acids long. The germline V gene encodes CDR1 SGDLS and CDR2 YYNGEE. With V trimmed by 0 bases and J by 0 bases, 3 bases remained unmatched.

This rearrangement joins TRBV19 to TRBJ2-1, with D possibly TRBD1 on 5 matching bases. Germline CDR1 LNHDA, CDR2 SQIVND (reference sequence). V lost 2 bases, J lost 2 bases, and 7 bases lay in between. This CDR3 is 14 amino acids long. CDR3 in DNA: TGTGCCAGTAGTATACAGGGAACCTACAATGAGCAGTTCTTC. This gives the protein CASSIQGTYNEQFF.

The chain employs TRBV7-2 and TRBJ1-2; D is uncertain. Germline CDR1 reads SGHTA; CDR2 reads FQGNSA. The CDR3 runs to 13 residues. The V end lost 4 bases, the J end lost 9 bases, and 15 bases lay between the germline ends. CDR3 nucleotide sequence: TGTGCCAGCAGCTCCCGGGAAGCGCATCGCTACACCTTC. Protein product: CASSSREAHRYTF.

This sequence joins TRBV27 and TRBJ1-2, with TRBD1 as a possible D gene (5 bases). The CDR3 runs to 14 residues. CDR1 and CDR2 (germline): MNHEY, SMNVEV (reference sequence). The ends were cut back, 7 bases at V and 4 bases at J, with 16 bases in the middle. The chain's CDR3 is CASTPDPGIYGYTF. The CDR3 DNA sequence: TGTGCCAGCACCCCAGACCCAGGGATCTATGGCTACACCTTC.

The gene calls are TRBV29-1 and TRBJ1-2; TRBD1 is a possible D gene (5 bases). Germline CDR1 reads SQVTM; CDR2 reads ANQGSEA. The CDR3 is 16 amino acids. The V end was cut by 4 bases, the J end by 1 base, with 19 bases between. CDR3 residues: CSVGPIWDRFNYGYTF. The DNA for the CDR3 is TGCAGCGTTGGGCCCATCTGGGACCGCTTTAACTATGGCTACACCTTC.

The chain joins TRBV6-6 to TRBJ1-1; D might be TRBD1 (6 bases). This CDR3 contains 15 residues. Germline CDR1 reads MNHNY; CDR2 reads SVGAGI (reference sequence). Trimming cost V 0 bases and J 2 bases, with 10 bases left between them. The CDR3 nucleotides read TGTGCCAGCAGTTACTCGAGGACAGTTAACACTGAAGCTTTCTTT. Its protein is CASSYSRTVNTEAFF.